Listed below are T cell receptor beta chains from one sample, sequenced in a study of T cells in narcolepsy. Clones were sequenced by immunoSEQ multiplex PCR, and TCRdb holds only the in-frame ones, with some missing. The sample shows roughly 25,000 clones, over 75% of them seen only once. Sequencing was carried out using memory (CD45RA-) CD4+ T cells from blood. The source of these receptors is a human donor in good health. The CDR3 runs from the conserved cysteine through the conserved F or W. Each record gives: CDR3 DNA, CDR3 protein, clone size, V gene, J gene, D gene. A D gene is named only where the DNA matches it firmly. Size values are once, few and many counts, or a class for expanded clones, and some rows have none.

DNA: TGTGCCAGCAGCCACGGGCAGGGAAATGAGGATGGCTACACCTTC; CDR3: CASSHGQGNEDGYTF; size: NA; V: TRBV7-9; J: TRBJ1-2; D: NA
DNA: TGTGCCAGCACGGGTTGGCAGGGGGCTAACTATGGCTACACCTTC; CDR3: CASTGWQGANYGYTF; size: once; V: TRBV27; J: TRBJ1-2; D: TRBD1
DNA: TGTGCCATCAGCTTACAACACGGCGCAAATGAGCAGTTCTTC; CDR3: CAISLQHGANEQFF; size: once; V: TRBV7-2; J: TRBJ2-1; D: NA
DNA: TGTGCCAGCTCCCTAACAGGGGGCGATCAGCCCCAGCATTTT; CDR3: CASSLTGGDQPQHF; size: large; V: TRBV18; J: TRBJ1-5; D: TRBD1
DNA: TGTGCCAGCAGCATCCAGGGACAGGGGTTTCCAGATACGCAGTATTTT; CDR3: CASSIQGQGFPDTQYF; size: NA; V: TRBV5-5; J: TRBJ2-3; D: TRBD1
DNA: TGTGCCAGCAGTCTAGGATCAGGGAGCAGCTCCTACAATGAGCAGTTCTTC; CDR3: CASSLGSGSSSYNEQFF; size: NA; V: TRBV7-2; J: TRBJ2-1; D: NA
DNA: TGTGCCAGCAGCCAAGATGCTAGCGGGAGTTCCTTTTCCTCCTACAATGAGCAGTTCTTC; CDR3: CASSQDASGSSFSSYNEQFF; size: NA; V: TRBV4-2; J: TRBJ2-1; D: TRBD2
DNA: TGTGCCAGCAGCCGACAGGGGGCGGGAAGCACTGAAGCTTTCTTT; CDR3: CASSRQGAGSTEAFF; size: NA; V: TRBV7-9; J: TRBJ1-1; D: TRBD1
DNA: TGTGCCTGGAGTGTCCTCCCCCAACCACCCCTCCACTTT; CDR3: CAWSVLPQPPLHF; size: NA; V: TRBV30; J: TRBJ1-6; D: NA
DNA: TGTGCCAGCAGTTATGGCAGAAACTATGGCTACACCTTC; CDR3: CASSYGRNYGYTF; size: NA; V: TRBV6-1; J: TRBJ1-2; D: NA
DNA: TGTGCCAGCAGCGTAGGAGTCGTCTCCTACGAGCAGTACTTC; CDR3: CASSVGVVSYEQYF; size: few; V: TRBV9; J: TRBJ2-7; D: NA
DNA: TGTGCCAGTAGTACCCGGACTAGCGGTACCGGCACAGATACGCAGTATTTT; CDR3: CASSTRTSGTGTDTQYF; size: NA; V: TRBV19; J: TRBJ2-3; D: TRBD2
DNA: TGTGCCAGCTCACCACTGACGCCCCGCAATGAGCAGTTCTTC; CDR3: CASSPLTPRNEQFF; size: NA; V: TRBV18; J: TRBJ2-1; D: NA
DNA: TGTGCCAGTAGTATCACGGGGGTAGGCAATGAGCAGTTCTTC; CDR3: CASSITGVGNEQFF; size: NA; V: TRBV19; J: TRBJ2-1; D: NA
DNA: TGTGCCAGCAGCTTAGGAGGCCCCCCAGTTTTTACCGGGGAGCTGTTTTTT; CDR3: CASSLGGPPVFTGELFF; size: NA; V: TRBV7-8; J: TRBJ2-2; D: NA
DNA: TGCGCCAGCAGCCAAGATCTGGGCGTGGAGACCCAGTACTTC; CDR3: CASSQDLGVETQYF; size: NA; V: TRBV4-3; J: TRBJ2-5; D: NA
DNA: TGTGCCAGCCATGGACAGGGGAACACTGAAGCTTTCTTT; CDR3: CASHGQGNTEAFF; size: NA; V: TRBV2; J: TRBJ1-1; D: TRBD1
DNA: TGTGCCAGCAGCCCCAGGACAGGGGACTCCTACGAGCAGTACTTC; CDR3: CASSPRTGDSYEQYF; size: NA; V: TRBV7-2; J: TRBJ2-7; D: TRBD1
DNA: NA; CDR3: CASSGTWGQGTAFGF; size: NA; V: TRBV6-7; J: TRBJ1-3; D: NA
DNA: TGCAGTGCTGTCCGGGACGCAGAGCAGTACTTC; CDR3: CSAVRDAEQYF; size: NA; V: TRBV20-1; J: TRBJ2-7; D: NA
DNA: TGTGCCAGTATTGGAACTAGCGGGGCCAACGTCCTGACTTTC; CDR3: CASIGTSGANVLTF; size: NA; V: TRBV19; J: TRBJ2-6; D: NA
DNA: TGTGCCAGCAGTTTCAGGAGTTCCTACGAGCAGTACTTC; CDR3: CASSFRSSYEQYF; size: few; V: TRBV27; J: TRBJ2-7; D: NA
DNA: TGTGCCAGCCACAACGGGGATGGAAACACCATATATTTT; CDR3: CASHNGDGNTIYF; size: NA; V: TRBV27; J: TRBJ1-3; D: NA
DNA: TGTGCCACTTCACGAACGGGACAAGGGGTGGCCGGGGAGCTGTTTTTT; CDR3: CATSRTGQGVAGELFF; size: NA; V: TRBV10-3; J: TRBJ2-2; D: NA
DNA: TGTGCCAGCAGCTCACACCTACAGGGCGCGAACACCGGGGAGCTGTTTTTT; CDR3: CASSSHLQGANTGELFF; size: NA; V: TRBV7-2; J: TRBJ2-2; D: NA
DNA: TGCGCCAGCAGCCTAGGGCCGGGGAACACTGAAGCTTTCTTT; CDR3: CASSLGPGNTEAFF; size: NA; V: TRBV5-1; J: TRBJ1-1; D: NA
DNA: TGCGCCAGCAGCTTGACGGCTAGCGATACGCAGTATTTT; CDR3: CASSLTASDTQYF; size: NA; V: TRBV5-1; J: TRBJ2-3; D: NA
DNA: TGTGCCAGCAGCCCTAAAGGACAGGGAACTGTATCCGAGCAGTACTTC; CDR3: CASSPKGQGTVSEQYF; size: NA; V: TRBV5-6; J: TRBJ2-7; D: TRBD1
DNA: TGTGCCTGGACTGACAGGGCGGGTCAGCCCCAGCATTTT; CDR3: CAWTDRAGQPQHF; size: NA; V: TRBV30; J: TRBJ1-5; D: TRBD1
DNA: TGCGCCAGCAGCTTGGGTGGGACAGCGTCTCAGCCCCAGCATTTT; CDR3: CASSLGGTASQPQHF; size: NA; V: TRBV5-1; J: TRBJ1-5; D: TRBD1
DNA: TGTGCCAGCTCACGTCTCGGCGGGAGTATCGGAGAGACCCAGTACTTC; CDR3: CASSRLGGSIGETQYF; size: NA; V: TRBV18; J: TRBJ2-5; D: TRBD2
DNA: TGTGCCAGCAGCTTGGAGTCAGCGGGAGCGTCCTACAATGAGCAGTTCTTC; CDR3: CASSLESAGASYNEQFF; size: NA; V: TRBV5-4; J: TRBJ2-1; D: TRBD2
DNA: TGTGCCAGCAGTCAAAAACAACTAGAAGCTTTCTTT; CDR3: CASSQKQLEAFF; size: NA; V: TRBV28; J: TRBJ1-1; D: NA
DNA: TGTGCCAGCAGCCCTGGGCGTGAAAACATTCAGTACTTC; CDR3: CASSPGRENIQYF; size: NA; V: TRBV6-5; J: TRBJ2-4; D: NA
DNA: TGTGCCAGTAGTATCGAAGAGGGCTCCTACAATGAGCAGTTCTTC; CDR3: CASSIEEGSYNEQFF; size: NA; V: TRBV19; J: TRBJ2-1; D: NA
DNA: TGTGCCAGCAGCTTAGATGGGGGGAATGAGCAGTTCTTC; CDR3: CASSLDGGNEQFF; size: NA; V: TRBV11-3; J: TRBJ2-1; D: NA
DNA: TGTGCCAGCAGTTTAATGAAGGAGACTGAAGCTTTCTTT; CDR3: CASSLMKETEAFF; size: NA; V: TRBV28; J: TRBJ1-1; D: NA
DNA: TGTGCCAGCAGGAGTGAGGGCAATCAGCCCCAGCATTTT; CDR3: CASRSEGNQPQHF; size: NA; V: TRBV6-5; J: TRBJ1-5; D: NA
DNA: TGTGCCAGCAGTTATGGTTACGAGCAGTACTTC; CDR3: CASSYGYEQYF; size: NA; V: TRBV28; J: TRBJ2-7; D: NA
DNA: TGCAGCGTTGGTAGTCAACTAGCCCATGAGCAGTTCTTC; CDR3: CSVGSQLAHEQFF; size: NA; V: TRBV29-1; J: TRBJ2-1; D: NA
DNA: TGCAGCGCCGCAAGGAACGAAAAACTGTTTTTT; CDR3: CSAARNEKLFF; size: once; V: TRBV29-1; J: TRBJ1-4; D: NA
DNA: TGTGCCAGCAAGAGGTCACAGGGAGATTTTGGCTACACCTTC; CDR3: CASKRSQGDFGYTF; size: NA; V: TRBV2; J: TRBJ1-2; D: NA
DNA: TGTGCCAGCAGCGCTTCTGGAAACACCATATATTTT; CDR3: CASSASGNTIYF; size: NA; V: TRBV9; J: TRBJ1-3; D: NA
DNA: TGTGCCAGCAGCAGAGACAGTCCTGGAAACACCATATATTTT; CDR3: CASSRDSPGNTIYF; size: NA; V: TRBV5-6; J: TRBJ1-3; D: NA
DNA: TGTGCCAGTAGTATAGATACAGGGCTAGCGGTTACAGATACGCAGTATTTT; CDR3: CASSIDTGLAVTDTQYF; size: NA; V: TRBV19; J: TRBJ2-3; D: NA
DNA: TGTGCCAGCTCACCACGGACTAGCTTAGCCGGGGAGCTGTTTTTT; CDR3: CASSPRTSLAGELFF; size: NA; V: TRBV18; J: TRBJ2-2; D: TRBD2
DNA: TGTGCCAGCAGTTTATTTAGGGGAGGATCCCTCCACTTT; CDR3: CASSLFRGGSLHF; size: NA; V: TRBV27; J: TRBJ1-6; D: NA
DNA: TGTGCCAGCAGCCAGGTGACTAGCGGGAGGAGTGAGCAGTTCTTC; CDR3: CASSQVTSGRSEQFF; size: NA; V: TRBV6-5; J: TRBJ2-1; D: TRBD2
DNA: TGTGCCAGCAGTTCGACAGGGGGCTTTGAAAAACTGTTTTTT; CDR3: CASSSTGGFEKLFF; size: few; V: TRBV28; J: TRBJ1-4; D: TRBD1
DNA: TGTGCCAGCAGGGCGGTGGGCGGGAGTACGGATACGCAGTATTTT; CDR3: CASRAVGGSTDTQYF; size: NA; V: TRBV9; J: TRBJ2-3; D: TRBD2
DNA: TGTGCCAGTAGTGCCCTTCCACAAGCGGGAGCCCCAGATACGCAGTATTTT; CDR3: CASSALPQAGAPDTQYF; size: NA; V: TRBV19; J: TRBJ2-3; D: TRBD2
DNA: TGTGCCACTAATCATGACAGGTCGCTTGAGCAGTTCTTC; CDR3: CATNHDRSLEQFF; size: NA; V: TRBV15; J: TRBJ2-1; D: NA